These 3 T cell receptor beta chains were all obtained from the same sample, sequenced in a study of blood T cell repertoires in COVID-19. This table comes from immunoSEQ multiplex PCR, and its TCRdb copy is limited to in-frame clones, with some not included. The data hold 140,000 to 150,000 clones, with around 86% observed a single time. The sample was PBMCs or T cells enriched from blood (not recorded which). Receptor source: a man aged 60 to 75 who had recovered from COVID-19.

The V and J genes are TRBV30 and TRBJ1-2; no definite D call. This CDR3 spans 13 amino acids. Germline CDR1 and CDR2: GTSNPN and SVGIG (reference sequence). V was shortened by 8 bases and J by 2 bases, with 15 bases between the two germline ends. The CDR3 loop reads CAGEVGMNYGYTF. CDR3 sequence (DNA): TGTGCCGGTGAGGTAGGCATGAACTATGGCTACACCTTC.

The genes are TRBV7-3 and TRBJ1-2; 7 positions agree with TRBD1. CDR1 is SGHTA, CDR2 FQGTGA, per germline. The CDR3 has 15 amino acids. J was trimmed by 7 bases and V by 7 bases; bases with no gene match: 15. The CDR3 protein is CASIPRAGGLGGYTF. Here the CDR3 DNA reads TGTGCCAGCATCCCTCGTGCAGGGGGTTTGGGTGGCTACACCTTC. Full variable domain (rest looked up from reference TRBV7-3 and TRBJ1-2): GAGVSQTPSNKVTEKGKYVELRCDPISGHTALYWYRQSLGQGPEFLIYFQGTGAADDSGLPNDRFFAVRPEGSVSTLKIQRTERGDSAVYLCASIPRAGGLGGYTFGSGTRLTVV.

The DNA of the CDR3 is TGTGCCAGCAGCTTAGACCAGGGCGAGCAGTACTTC. Its translation is CASSLDQGEQYF. V usage is TRBV11-1 and J usage is TRBJ2-7, with a tentative D call TRBD1 (5 bases). V was pared by 1 base and J by 6 bases, with 7 bases between. This CDR3 spans 12 amino acids. Germline-derived CDR1 and CDR2 are SGHAT and FQDESV (reference sequence).